This TCR beta chain originates from a study of blood T cell repertoires in COVID-19. On the study more broadly: The United States, Italy and Spain were the sources of the acute and convalescent COVID-19 samples.

Per the authors' pipeline: Researchers report that nucleated cell counts were estimated from reference gene primer amplification. TCRdb keeps only in-frame clones here, not all; method: immunoSEQ multiplex PCR. V and J calls and clone size are copied from that table; D and trimming were computed from the DNA. The sample lists tens of thousands of clones, roughly 86% occurring once. Germline CDR1 reads KGHDR; CDR2 reads SFDVKD. The length of the CDR3 is 12 residues. The V end lost 0 bases, the J end lost 8 bases, and 3 bases lay between the germline ends. The source material was peripheral blood. This chain uses TRBV24-1 with TRBJ2-2; the D is unclear. This clonotype originated in a woman of 80 years or more in a cohort sampled during active or convalescent COVID-19. For the CDR3, the DNA is TGTGCCACCAGTGATTTGCCTGGGGAGCTGTTTTTT. Protein product: CATSDLPGELFF.